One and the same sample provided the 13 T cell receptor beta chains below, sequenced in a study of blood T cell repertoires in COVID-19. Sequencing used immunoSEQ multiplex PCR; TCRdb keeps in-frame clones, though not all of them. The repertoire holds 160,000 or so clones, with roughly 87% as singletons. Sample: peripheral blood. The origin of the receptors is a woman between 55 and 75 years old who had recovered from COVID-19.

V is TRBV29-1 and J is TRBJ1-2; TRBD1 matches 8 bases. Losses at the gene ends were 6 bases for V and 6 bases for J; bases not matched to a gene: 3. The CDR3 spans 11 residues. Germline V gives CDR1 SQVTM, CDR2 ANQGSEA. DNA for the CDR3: TGCAGCGTCCAGGGGGCTGATGGCTACACCTTC. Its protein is CSVQGADGYTF.

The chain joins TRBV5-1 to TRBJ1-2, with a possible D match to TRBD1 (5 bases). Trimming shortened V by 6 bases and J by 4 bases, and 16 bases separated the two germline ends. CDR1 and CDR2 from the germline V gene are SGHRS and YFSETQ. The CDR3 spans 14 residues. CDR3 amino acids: CASNEGAGVYGYTF. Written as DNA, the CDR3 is TGCGCCAGCAACGAAGGGGCAGGCGTCTATGGCTACACCTTC.

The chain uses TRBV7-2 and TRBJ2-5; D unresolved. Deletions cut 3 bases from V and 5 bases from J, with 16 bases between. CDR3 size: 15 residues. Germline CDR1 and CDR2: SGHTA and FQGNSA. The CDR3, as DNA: TGTGCCAGCAGCTTTGGTGGCGCTAGTGGGGAGACCCAGTACTTC. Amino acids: CASSFGGASGETQYF.

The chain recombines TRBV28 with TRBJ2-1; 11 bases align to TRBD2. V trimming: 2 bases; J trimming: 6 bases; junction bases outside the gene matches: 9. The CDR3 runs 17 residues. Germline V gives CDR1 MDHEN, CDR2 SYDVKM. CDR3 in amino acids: CASSLLSGGALFNEQFF. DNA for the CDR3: TGTGCCAGCAGTTTACTTAGCGGGGGGGCCTTATTCAATGAGCAGTTCTTC.

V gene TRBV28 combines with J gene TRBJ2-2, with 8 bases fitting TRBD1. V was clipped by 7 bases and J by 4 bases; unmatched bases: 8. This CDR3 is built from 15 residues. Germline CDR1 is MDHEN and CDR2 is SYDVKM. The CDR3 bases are TGTGCCAGCATTTTCGGACAGGGTGTCACCGGGGAGCTGTTTTTT. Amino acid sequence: CASIFGQGVTGELFF.

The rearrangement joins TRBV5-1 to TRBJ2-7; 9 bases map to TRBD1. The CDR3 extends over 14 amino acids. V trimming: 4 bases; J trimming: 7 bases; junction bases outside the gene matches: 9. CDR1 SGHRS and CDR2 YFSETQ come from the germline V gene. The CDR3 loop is CASSLGDRAGEQYF. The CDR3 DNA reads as TGCGCCAGCAGCCTGGGGGACAGGGCTGGGGAGCAGTACTTC.

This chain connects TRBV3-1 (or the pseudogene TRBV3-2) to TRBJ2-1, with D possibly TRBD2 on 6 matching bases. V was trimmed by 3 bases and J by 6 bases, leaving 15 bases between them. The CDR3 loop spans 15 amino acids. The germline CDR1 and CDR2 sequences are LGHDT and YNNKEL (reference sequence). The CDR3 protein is CASSHRLGGPNEQFF. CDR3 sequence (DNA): TGTGCCAGCAGCCACAGACTAGGAGGCCCCAATGAGCAGTTCTTC.

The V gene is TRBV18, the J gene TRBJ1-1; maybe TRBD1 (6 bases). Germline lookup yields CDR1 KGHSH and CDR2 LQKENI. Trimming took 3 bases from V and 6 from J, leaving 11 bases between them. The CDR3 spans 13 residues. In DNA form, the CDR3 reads TGTGCCAGCTCACCGACAGGTGCCCCTGAAGCTTTCTTT. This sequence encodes CASSPTGAPEAFF.

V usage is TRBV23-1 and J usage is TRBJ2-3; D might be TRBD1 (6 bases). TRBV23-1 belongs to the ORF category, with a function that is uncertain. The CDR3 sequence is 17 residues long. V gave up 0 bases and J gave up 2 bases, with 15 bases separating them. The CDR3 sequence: CASSQSRQDETTDTQYF. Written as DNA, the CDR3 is TGCGCCAGCAGTCAATCCCGACAGGACGAGACCACAGATACGCAGTATTTT.

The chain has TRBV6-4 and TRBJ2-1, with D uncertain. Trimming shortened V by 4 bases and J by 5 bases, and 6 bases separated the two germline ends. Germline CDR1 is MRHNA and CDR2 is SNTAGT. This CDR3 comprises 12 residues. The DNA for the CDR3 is TGTGCCAGCAGTGCGGTGGACAATGAGCAGTTCTTC. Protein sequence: CASSAVDNEQFF.

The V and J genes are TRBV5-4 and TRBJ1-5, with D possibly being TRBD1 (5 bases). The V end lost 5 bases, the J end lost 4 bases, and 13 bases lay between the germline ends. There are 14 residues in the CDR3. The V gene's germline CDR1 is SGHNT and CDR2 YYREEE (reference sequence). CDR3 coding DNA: TGTGCCAGCAGTTCCGGGGGGGGAAATCAGCCCCAGCATTTT. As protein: CASSSGGGNQPQHF. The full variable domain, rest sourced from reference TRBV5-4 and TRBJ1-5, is ETGVTQSPTHLIKTRGQQVTLRCSSQSGHNTVSWYQQALGQGPQFIFQYYREEENGRGNFPPRFSGLQFPNYSSELNVNALELDDSALYLCASSSGGGNQPQHFGDGTRLSIL.

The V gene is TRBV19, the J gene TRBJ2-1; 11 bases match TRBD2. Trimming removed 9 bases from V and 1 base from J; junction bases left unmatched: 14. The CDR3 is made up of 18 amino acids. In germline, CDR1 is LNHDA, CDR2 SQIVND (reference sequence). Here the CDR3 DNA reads TGTGCCAGGAGCTATAGCGGGGGGGCCTTATTGTCCTACAATGAGCAGTTCTTC. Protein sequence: CARSYSGGALLSYNEQFF.

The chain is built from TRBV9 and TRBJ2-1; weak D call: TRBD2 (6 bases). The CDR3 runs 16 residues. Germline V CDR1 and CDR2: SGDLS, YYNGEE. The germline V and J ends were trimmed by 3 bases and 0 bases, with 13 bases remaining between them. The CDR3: CASSARGGVSYNEQFF. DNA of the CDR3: TGTGCCAGCAGCGCCCGGGGCGGGGTCTCCTACAATGAGCAGTTCTTC.